The 24 T cell receptor beta chains given below trace back to one sample, sequenced in a study of blood T cell repertoires in COVID-19. TCRdb's table, derived via immunoSEQ multiplex PCR, lists solely in-frame clones and lacks some. The sample has tens of thousands of clones, about 86% seen once; the top ten hold 10% to 15%. The sample was peripheral blood. Source of these receptors: a human donor in a cohort sampled during active COVID-19.

This clone was seen a few times. V is TRBV19 and J is TRBJ2-7, with D possibly being TRBD2 (5 bases). Per germline, CDR1 LNHDA and CDR2 SQIVND (reference sequence). Trimming left V 9 bases short and J 3 bases short, with 18 bases between. CDR3 length equals 14 residues. The CDR3 DNA reads TGTGCCAGAGAGAACGCCGGACTGTACTACGAGCAGTACTTC. Encoded protein: CARENAGLYYEQYF.

V and J are TRBV30 and TRBJ2-1; weak D call: TRBD2 (5 bases). Looked up from germline, CDR1 is GTSNPN and CDR2 is SVGIG (reference sequence). Deletions cut 2 bases from V and 2 bases from J, with 13 bases between. The CDR3 sequence is 15 residues long. The CDR3 nucleotides read TGTGCCTGGAGTCCTCTAGAGGGTCCCTACAATGAGCAGTTCTTC. It codes for CAWSPLEGPYNEQFF.

In this sample, this clone turned up a few times. This chain joins TRBV2 and TRBJ2-1; 9 bases align to TRBD2. The ends lost 2 bases at V and 8 bases at J; junction bases unmatched: 10. Germline assignment: CDR1 SNHLY and CDR2 FYNNEI. The CDR3 spans 16 residues. CDR3 region: CASSEYGGRAVYEQFF. The CDR3 DNA reads as TGTGCCAGCAGTGAATATGGCGGGAGGGCCGTCTATGAGCAGTTCTTC.

V is TRBV7-2 and J is TRBJ2-7, with a possible D match to TRBD2 (6 bases). Trimming cost V 2 bases and J 2 bases, with 13 bases left between them. Germline V gene sequence: CDR1 SGHTA, CDR2 FQGNSA. There are 15 residues in the CDR3. The CDR3 nucleotides are TGTGCCAGCAGCTTAAACCTGGAGGGGACCTACGAGCAGTACTTC. This sequence encodes CASSLNLEGTYEQYF.

The V gene is TRBV4-3, the J gene TRBJ1-4; D remains unclear. The germline gives CDR1 LGHNA, CDR2 YSLEER. This CDR3 spans 16 amino acids. V was clipped by 1 base and J by 6 bases, with 15 bases between them. The CDR3 DNA reads TGCGCCAGCAGCCAAGGGCTTGGAGGCTTTTATGAAAAACTGTTTTTT. Translation: CASSQGLGGFYEKLFF.

The V gene is TRBV28, the J gene TRBJ2-7; D perhaps matches TRBD2 (6 bases). Germline lookup yields CDR1 MDHEN and CDR2 SYDVKM. Trimming stripped 7 bases from V and 1 base from J, with 14 bases between. CDR3 length: 14 amino acids. The CDR3 protein is CASTIGSPSYEQYF. In DNA form, the CDR3 reads TGTGCCAGCACCATCGGGAGTCCGTCCTACGAGCAGTACTTC.

About this clone itself: Sequence at one end of the junction differs from germline and may be a read error. V and J are TRBV18 and TRBJ2-7; 10 nucleotides match TRBD1. The CDR3 is 16 residues long. Germline-derived CDR1 and CDR2 are KGHSH and LQKENI. CDR3 in amino acids: CASSPQGDRGSYEQYF. CDR3 coding DNA: TGTGCCAGCTCCCCACAAGGGGACAGGGGATCCTACGAGCAGTACTTC.

The chain joins TRBV30 to TRBJ1-3; 7 bases are a match to TRBD1. Germline CDR1 is GTSNPN and CDR2 is SVGIG (reference sequence). The CDR3 extends over 13 amino acids. V dropped 3 bases and J dropped 8; count of bases not matched to a gene: 7. CDR3 in DNA: TGTGCCTGGAGGGGGACAGTGTGGGACACCATATATTTT. This gives the protein CAWRGTVWDTIYF.

The chain has TRBV25-1 and TRBJ2-3; D uncertain. Germline V gives CDR1 MGHDK, CDR2 SYGVNS. The V and J ends lost 3 bases and 6 bases respectively, with 16 bases between them. This CDR3 comprises 15 residues. As DNA, the CDR3 is TGTGCCAGCAGTGACGGCGCGGCCTATGTCGATACGCAGTATTTT. It is translated as CASSDGAAYVDTQYF. Variable domain in full (rest from reference TRBV25-1 and TRBJ2-3): EADIYQTPRYLVIGTGKKITLECSQTMGHDKMYWYQQDPGMELHLIHYSYGVNSTEKGDLSSESTVSRIRTEHFPLTLESARPSHTSQYLCASSDGAAYVDTQYFGPGTRLTVL.

The genes are TRBV10-3 and TRBJ1-2; D gene uncertain. The CDR3 consists of 13 residues. V was clipped by 10 bases and J by 5 bases, with 17 bases between them. Germline lookup yields CDR1 ENHRY and CDR2 SYGVKD. CDR3 nucleotides: TGTGCCACACGAGGAGAAGATAATTATGGCTACACCTTC. Its translation: CATRGEDNYGYTF.

This clone was found once. V usage is TRBV30 and J usage is TRBJ1-2; D uncertain. Germline loops: CDR1 GTSNPN, CDR2 SVGIG (reference sequence). There are 13 residues in the CDR3. Trimming stripped 3 bases from V and 7 bases from J, with 15 bases between. The CDR3 spells CAWRARGFFGYTF. DNA of the CDR3: TGTGCCTGGAGGGCGCGGGGATTCTTTGGCTACACCTTC.

The chain joins TRBV6-5 to TRBJ2-7; D may be TRBD2 (6 bases). The CDR3 is 15 residues long. V shed 5 bases and J shed 2 bases, with 16 bases lying between them. The germline V gene has CDR1 MNHEY and CDR2 SVGAGI. The CDR3 region is CASSPTSTGAYEQYF. In nucleotides, the CDR3 is TGTGCCAGCAGTCCTACTTCGACGGGAGCCTACGAGCAGTACTTC.

The chain recombines TRBV29-1 with TRBJ2-7; tentative D call: TRBD1 (6 bases). Trimming stripped 2 bases from V and 9 bases from J, with 11 bases between. This CDR3 is 11 amino acids long. Germline V gives CDR1 SQVTM, CDR2 ANQGSEA. As DNA, the CDR3 is TGCAGCGTTGAAAAGGGCAGGGGGCAGTACTTC. Translating gives CSVEKGRGQYF.

V gene TRBV27 combines with J gene TRBJ2-5, with 9 bases matching TRBD2. CDR3 size: 15 residues. The V gene's germline CDR1 is MNHEY and CDR2 SMNVEV (reference sequence). Germline trimming cut 6 bases from V and 5 bases from J; bases unmatched to any gene: 10. CDR3 DNA: TGTGCCAGCAGGACCTTAGCGGGAGAGGGCGAGACCCAGTACTTC. It is translated as CASRTLAGEGETQYF.

The chain joins TRBV11-2 to TRBJ2-1; 7 bases map to TRBD1. V shed 8 bases and J 5 bases; nucleotides not matched to a gene: 12. CDR3 size: 15 residues. The V gene's germline CDR1 is SGHAT and CDR2 FQNNGV. This chain's CDR3 is CASEVLRGYNNEQFF. CDR3 coding DNA: TGTGCCAGCGAGGTCCTCAGGGGGTATAACAATGAGCAGTTCTTC.

V usage is TRBV5-4 and J usage is TRBJ2-1; 7 bases match TRBD1. Germline V lookup: CDR1 SGHNT, CDR2 YYREEE (reference sequence). This CDR3 contains 16 residues. J was trimmed by 0 bases and V by 4 bases; bases with no gene match: 7. In DNA form, the CDR3 reads TGTGCCAGCAGCCGGGACAGACTGAGCTCCTACAATGAGCAGTTCTTC. It is translated as CASSRDRLSSYNEQFF.

The chain uses TRBV19 and TRBJ2-5; D is perhaps TRBD1 (5 bases). Per germline, CDR1 LNHDA and CDR2 SQIVND (reference sequence). Trimming took 4 bases from V and 5 from J, leaving 5 bases between them. CDR3 size: 11 residues. In nucleotides, the CDR3 is TGTGCCAGTAGTAGGGGCGAGACCCAGTACTTC. It codes for CASSRGETQYF.

The gene calls are TRBV4-3 and TRBJ2-3, with 7 positions matching TRBD2. Unmatched junction bases numbered 16, after V lost 0 bases and J lost 4 bases. Germline-derived CDR1 and CDR2 are LGHNA and YSLEER. There are 19 residues in the CDR3. CDR3 in DNA: TGCGCCAGCAGCCAAGATCGCGTCCTCGGGACTACCCAACCAGATACGCAGTATTTT. The encoded protein is CASSQDRVLGTTQPDTQYF.

This chain uses TRBV28 with TRBJ2-1; D is unresolved. The ends were cut back, 8 bases at V and 5 bases at J, with 7 bases in the middle. The germline V gene has CDR1 MDHEN and CDR2 SYDVKM. The CDR3 totals 11 residues. CDR3 amino acids: CASLNNNEQFF. The CDR3 nucleotides read TGTGCCAGCCTAAATAACAATGAGCAGTTCTTC.

This clone was counted between two and nine times. This chain links TRBV10-1 with TRBJ2-1; TRBD2 agrees at 10 bases. CDR1 WNHNN and CDR2 SYGVQD come from the germline V gene (reference sequence). CDR3 size: 15 residues. Trimming cost V 5 bases and J 5 bases; bases outside gene matches: 6. The CDR3, as DNA: TGCGCCAGCAGTTTGGGGACTAGCGCCCACAATGAGCAGTTCTTC. Translation: CASSLGTSAHNEQFF.

V gene TRBV19 combines with J gene TRBJ2-7; D is possibly TRBD1 (6 bases). Trimming stripped 4 bases from V and 2 bases from J, with 12 bases between. The CDR3 spans 14 residues. The germline V gene has CDR1 LNHDA and CDR2 SQIVND (reference sequence). The CDR3 reads CASSTAGATYEQYF. The CDR3 DNA sequence: TGTGCCAGTAGTACGGCAGGGGCTACCTACGAGCAGTACTTC.

The chain carries TRBV10-1 and TRBJ1-4; D gene uncertain. The CDR3 has 14 amino acids. V was cut by 2 bases and J by 0 bases, with 4 bases left in between. In germline, CDR1 is WNHNN, CDR2 SYGVQD (reference sequence). CDR3 amino acids: CASSEQTTNEKLFF. The CDR3 DNA reads TGCGCCAGCAGTGAGCAAACAACTAATGAAAAACTGTTTTTT.

This chain uses TRBV11-3 with TRBJ2-1; the match to TRBD2 covers 11 bases. CDR1 and CDR2 (germline): SGHNT, YENEEA. Trimming took 5 bases from V and 6 from J; bases not matched to a gene: 9. CDR3 length: 16 residues. For the CDR3, the DNA is TGTGCCAGCAGCCCCAGAATAGCGGGAGGGATCAATGAGCAGTTCTTC. This encodes CASSPRIAGGINEQFF.

The count of this clone is one. This chain joins TRBV7-2 and TRBJ1-4; D unresolved. Germline V gives CDR1 SGHTA, CDR2 FQGNSA. CDR3 length: 15 residues. Trimming pared 3 bases from V and 0 bases from J, leaving 8 bases between. DNA for the CDR3: TGTGCCAGCAGCTTTGGTAGAGCAACTAATGAAAAACTGTTTTTT. Translated, it gives CASSFGRATNEKLFF.